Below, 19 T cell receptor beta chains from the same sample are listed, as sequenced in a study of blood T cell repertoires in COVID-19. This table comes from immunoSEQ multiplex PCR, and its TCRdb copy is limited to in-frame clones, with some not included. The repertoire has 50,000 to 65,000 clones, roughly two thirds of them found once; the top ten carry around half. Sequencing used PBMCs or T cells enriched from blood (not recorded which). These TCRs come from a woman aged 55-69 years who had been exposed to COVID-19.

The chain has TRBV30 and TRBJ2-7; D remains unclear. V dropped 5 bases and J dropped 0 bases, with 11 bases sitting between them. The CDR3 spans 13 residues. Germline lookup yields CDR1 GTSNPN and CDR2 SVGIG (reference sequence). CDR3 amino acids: CAWDEDISYEQYF. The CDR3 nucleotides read TGTGCCTGGGATGAGGATATCTCCTACGAGCAGTACTTC.

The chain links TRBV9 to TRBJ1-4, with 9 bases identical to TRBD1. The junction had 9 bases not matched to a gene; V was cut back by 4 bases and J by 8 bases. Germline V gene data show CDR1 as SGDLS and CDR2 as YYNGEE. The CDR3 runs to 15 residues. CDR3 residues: CASSFGQGLREKLFF. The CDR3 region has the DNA TGTGCCAGCAGCTTCGGACAGGGGTTGCGAGAAAAACTGTTTTTT.

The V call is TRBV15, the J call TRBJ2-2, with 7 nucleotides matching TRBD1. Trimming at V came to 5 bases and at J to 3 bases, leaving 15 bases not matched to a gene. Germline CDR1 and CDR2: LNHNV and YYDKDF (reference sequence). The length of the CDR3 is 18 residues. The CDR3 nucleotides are TGTGCCACCAGCGGCGGACACGAGACAGGGTTAGACACCGGGGAGCTGTTTTTT. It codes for CATSGGHETGLDTGELFF.

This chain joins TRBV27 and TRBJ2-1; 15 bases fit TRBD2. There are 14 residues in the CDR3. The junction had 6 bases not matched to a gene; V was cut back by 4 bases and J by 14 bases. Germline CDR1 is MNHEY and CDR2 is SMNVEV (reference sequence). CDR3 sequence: CASSSRTSGRAEFF. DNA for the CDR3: TGTGCCAGCAGTTCAAGGACTAGCGGGAGGGCGGAGTTCTTC.

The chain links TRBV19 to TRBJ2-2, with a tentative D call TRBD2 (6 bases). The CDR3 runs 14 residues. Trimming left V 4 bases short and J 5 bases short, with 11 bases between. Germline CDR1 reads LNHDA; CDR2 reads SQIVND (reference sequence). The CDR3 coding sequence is TGTGCCAGTAGTACCAGGGCGGGGACCGGGGAGCTGTTTTTT. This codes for CASSTRAGTGELFF.

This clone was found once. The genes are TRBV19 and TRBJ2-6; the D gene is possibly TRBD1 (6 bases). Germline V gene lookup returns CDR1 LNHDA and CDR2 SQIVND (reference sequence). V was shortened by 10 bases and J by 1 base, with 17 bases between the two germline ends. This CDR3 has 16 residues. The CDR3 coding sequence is TGTGCCACCCAGACAGGTAGGGTGTCTGGGGCCAACGTCCTGACTTTC. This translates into CATQTGRVSGANVLTF.

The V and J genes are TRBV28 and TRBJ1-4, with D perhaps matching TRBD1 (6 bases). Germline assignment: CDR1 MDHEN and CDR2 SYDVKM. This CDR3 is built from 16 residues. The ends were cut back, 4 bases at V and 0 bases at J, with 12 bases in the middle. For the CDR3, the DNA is TGTGCCAGCAGTTCCCCCAGGGGCGCAACTAATGAAAAACTGTTTTTT. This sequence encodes CASSSPRGATNEKLFF. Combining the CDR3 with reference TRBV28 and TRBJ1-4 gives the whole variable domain DVKVTQSSRYLVKRTGEKVFLECVQDMDHENMFWYRQDPGLGLRLIYFSYDVKMKEKGDIPEGYSVSREKKERFSLILESASTNQTSMYLCASSSPRGATNEKLFFGSGTQLSVL.

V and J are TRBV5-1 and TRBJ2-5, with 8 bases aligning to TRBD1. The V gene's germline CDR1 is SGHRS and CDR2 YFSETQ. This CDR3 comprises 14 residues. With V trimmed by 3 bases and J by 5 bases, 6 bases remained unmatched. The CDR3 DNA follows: TGCGCCAGCAGCTCCGGACAGGGACGGGAGACCCAGTACTTC. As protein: CASSSGQGRETQYF. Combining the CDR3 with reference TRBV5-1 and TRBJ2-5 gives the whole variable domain KAGVTQTPRYLIKTRGQQVTLSCSPISGHRSVSWYQQTPGQGLQFLFEYFSETQRNKGNFPGRFSGRQFSNSRSEMNVSTLELGDSALYLCASSSGQGRETQYFGPGTRLLVL.

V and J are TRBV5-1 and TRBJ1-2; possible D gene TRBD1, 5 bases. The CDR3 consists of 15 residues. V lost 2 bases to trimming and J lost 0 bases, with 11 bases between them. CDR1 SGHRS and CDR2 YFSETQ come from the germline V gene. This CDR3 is CASSFAGEANYGYTF. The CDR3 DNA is TGCGCCAGCAGCTTTGCGGGGGAAGCTAACTATGGCTACACCTTC.

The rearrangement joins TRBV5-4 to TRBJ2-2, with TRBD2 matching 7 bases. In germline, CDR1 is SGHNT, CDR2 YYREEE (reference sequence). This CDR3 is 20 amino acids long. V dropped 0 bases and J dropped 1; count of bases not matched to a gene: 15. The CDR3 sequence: CASSLEGTLASGQNTGELFF. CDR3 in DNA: TGTGCCAGCAGCTTGGAAGGGACCCTAGCTAGCGGACAGAACACCGGGGAGCTGTTTTTT.

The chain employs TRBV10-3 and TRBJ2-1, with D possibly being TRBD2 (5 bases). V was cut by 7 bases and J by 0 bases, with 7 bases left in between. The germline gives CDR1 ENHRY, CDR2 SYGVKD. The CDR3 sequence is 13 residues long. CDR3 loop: CAITAGSYNEQFF. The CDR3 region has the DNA TGTGCCATCACTGCGGGCTCCTACAATGAGCAGTTCTTC.

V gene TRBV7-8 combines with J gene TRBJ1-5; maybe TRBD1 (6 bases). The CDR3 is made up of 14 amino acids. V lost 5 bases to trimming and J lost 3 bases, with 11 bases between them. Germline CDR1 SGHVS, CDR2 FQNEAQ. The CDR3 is CASSPGQYNQPQHF. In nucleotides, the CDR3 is TGTGCCAGCAGCCCCGGACAGTACAATCAGCCCCAGCATTTT.

Here the CDR3 DNA reads TGTGCCAGCAGCTTAGTCGCGGTCTCCTACAATGAGCAGTTCTTC. Encoded protein: CASSLVAVSYNEQFF. This chain connects TRBV7-2 to TRBJ2-1; D gene ambiguous. Trimming removed 1 base from V and 0 bases from J, with 7 bases in between. Germline-derived CDR1 and CDR2 are SGHTA and FQGNSA. CDR3 size: 15 residues.

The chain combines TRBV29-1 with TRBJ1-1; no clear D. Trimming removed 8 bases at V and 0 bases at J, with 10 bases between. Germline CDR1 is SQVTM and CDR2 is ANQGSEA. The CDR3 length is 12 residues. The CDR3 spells CSIVPMNTEAFF. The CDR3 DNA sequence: TGCAGCATAGTCCCCATGAACACTGAAGCTTTCTTT.

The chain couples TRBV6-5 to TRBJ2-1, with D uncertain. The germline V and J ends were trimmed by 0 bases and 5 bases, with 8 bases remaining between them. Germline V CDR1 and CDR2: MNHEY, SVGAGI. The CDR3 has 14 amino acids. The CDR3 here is CASSYSDGDNEQFF. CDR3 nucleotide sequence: TGTGCCAGCAGTTACTCAGACGGAGACAATGAGCAGTTCTTC.

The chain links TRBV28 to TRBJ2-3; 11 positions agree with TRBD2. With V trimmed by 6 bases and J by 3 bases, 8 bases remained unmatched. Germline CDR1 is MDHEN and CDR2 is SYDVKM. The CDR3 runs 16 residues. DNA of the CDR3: TGTGCCAGCAGCTTGACTAGCGGGACACGGACAGATACGCAGTATTTT. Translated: CASSLTSGTRTDTQYF.

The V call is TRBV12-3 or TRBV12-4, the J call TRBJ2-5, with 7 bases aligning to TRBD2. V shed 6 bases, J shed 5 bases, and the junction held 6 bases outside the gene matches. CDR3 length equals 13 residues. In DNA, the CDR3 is TGTGCCAGCAGCTTGGGAGGGATGGAGACCCAGTACTTC. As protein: CASSLGGMETQYF.

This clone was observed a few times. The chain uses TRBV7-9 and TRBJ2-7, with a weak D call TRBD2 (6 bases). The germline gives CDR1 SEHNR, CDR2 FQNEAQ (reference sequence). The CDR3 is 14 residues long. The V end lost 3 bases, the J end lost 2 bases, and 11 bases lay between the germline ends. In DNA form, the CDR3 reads TGTGCCAGCAGCTTTGGGGGGAGAGCCTACGAGCAGTACTTC. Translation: CASSFGGRAYEQYF. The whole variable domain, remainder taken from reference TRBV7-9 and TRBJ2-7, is DTGVSQNPRHKITKRGQNVTFRCDPISEHNRLYWYRQTLGQGPEFLTYFQNEAQLEKSRLLSDRFSAERPKGSFSTLEIQRTEQGDSAMYLCASSFGGRAYEQYFGPGTRLTVT.

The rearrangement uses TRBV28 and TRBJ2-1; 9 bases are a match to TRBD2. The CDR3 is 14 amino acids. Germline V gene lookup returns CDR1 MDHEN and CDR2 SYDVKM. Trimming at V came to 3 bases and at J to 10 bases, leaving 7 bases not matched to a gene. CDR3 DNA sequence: TGTGCCAGCAGTTTCCAAGCGGGAGGAGTGGAGCAGTTCTTC. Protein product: CASSFQAGGVEQFF. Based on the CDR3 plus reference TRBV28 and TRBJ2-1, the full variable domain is DVKVTQSSRYLVKRTGEKVFLECVQDMDHENMFWYRQDPGLGLRLIYFSYDVKMKEKGDIPEGYSVSREKKERFSLILESASTNQTSMYLCASSFQAGGVEQFFGPGTRLTVL.